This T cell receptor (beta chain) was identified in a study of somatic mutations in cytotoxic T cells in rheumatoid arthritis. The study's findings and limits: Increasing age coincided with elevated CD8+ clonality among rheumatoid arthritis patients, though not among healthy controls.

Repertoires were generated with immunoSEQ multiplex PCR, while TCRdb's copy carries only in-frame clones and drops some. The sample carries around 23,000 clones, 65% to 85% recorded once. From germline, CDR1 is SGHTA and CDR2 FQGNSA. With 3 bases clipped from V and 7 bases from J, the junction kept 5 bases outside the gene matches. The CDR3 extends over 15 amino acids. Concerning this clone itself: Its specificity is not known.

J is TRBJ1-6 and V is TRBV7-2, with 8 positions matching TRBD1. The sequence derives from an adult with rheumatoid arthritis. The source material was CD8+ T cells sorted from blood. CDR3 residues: CASSLGTGLNSPLHF. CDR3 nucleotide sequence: TGTGCCAGCAGCTTGGGGACAGGATTAAATTCACCCCTCCACTTT.